This TCR beta chain comes out of a study of blood T cell repertoires in COVID-19. Across the study: Specimens from acute and convalescent COVID-19 originated in the United States, Italy and Spain.

CDR3 size: 11 residues. Germline assignment: CDR1 SGHVS and CDR2 FNYEAQ. Trimming left V 5 bases short and J 4 bases short, with 5 bases between. This clone was detected only once. Original processing notes: Amplification of reference gene primers was used by the study to estimate nucleated cell counts. Data came from immunoSEQ multiplex PCR; TCRdb stores just in-frame clones and leaves some out. Clone size and the V and J calls come from that table; the DNA yielded D and trimming. Counted here are some 170,000 clones, 80% to 90% occurring once; the ten biggest clones make up over 3.5%. This chain connects TRBV7-6 to TRBJ2-5; D gene unclear. The receptor was derived from a woman between 55 and 75 years old who had recovered from COVID-19. The sequencing input was peripheral blood. The CDR3 sequence: CASSPLETQYF. DNA for the CDR3: TGTGCCAGCAGCCCGTTAGAGACCCAGTACTTC.